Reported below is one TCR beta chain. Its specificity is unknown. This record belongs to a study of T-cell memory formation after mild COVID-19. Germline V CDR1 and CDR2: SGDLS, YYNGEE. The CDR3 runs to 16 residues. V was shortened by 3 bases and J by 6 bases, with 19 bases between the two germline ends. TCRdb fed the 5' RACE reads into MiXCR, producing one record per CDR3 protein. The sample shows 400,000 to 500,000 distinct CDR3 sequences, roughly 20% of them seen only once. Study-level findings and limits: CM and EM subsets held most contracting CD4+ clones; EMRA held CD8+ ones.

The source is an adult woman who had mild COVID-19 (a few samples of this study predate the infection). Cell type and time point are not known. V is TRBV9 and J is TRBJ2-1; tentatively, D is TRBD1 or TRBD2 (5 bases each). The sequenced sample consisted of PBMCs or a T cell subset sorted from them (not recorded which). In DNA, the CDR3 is TGTGCCAGCAGCGCCGACCTGGGGCAGGCGGGCAATGAGCAGTTCTTC. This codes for CASSADLGQAGNEQFF.